This entry is about one T cell receptor (beta chain). This CDR3 region has 15 residues. Trimming stripped 1 base from V and 0 bases from J, with 9 bases between. In germline, CDR1 is SGHAT, CDR2 FQNNGV. This sample is drawn from a study of T-cell reconstitution after alpha-beta-depleted transplantation in children. Unique molecular identifiers tagged the TCRbeta library. TCRdb passed the PCR reads through MiXCR, listing each CDR3 protein once. The data hold 700,000 to 850,000 distinct CDR3 sequences, with around 17% observed a single time. Here the sequenced sample was PBMCs, mostly from graft donor cells, taken 360 days after TCRalphabeta/CD19-depleted stem cell transplant. This TCR derives from a male patient younger than 18 who had a stem cell transplant for acute lymphoblastic leukemia, so the T cells may come from the graft donor. The gene calls are TRBV11-2 and TRBJ2-5; D not certain. This chain's CDR3 is CASSLGARDQETQYF. The CDR3, as DNA: TGTGCCAGCAGCTTAGGGGCGCGCGACCAAGAGACCCAGTACTTC.